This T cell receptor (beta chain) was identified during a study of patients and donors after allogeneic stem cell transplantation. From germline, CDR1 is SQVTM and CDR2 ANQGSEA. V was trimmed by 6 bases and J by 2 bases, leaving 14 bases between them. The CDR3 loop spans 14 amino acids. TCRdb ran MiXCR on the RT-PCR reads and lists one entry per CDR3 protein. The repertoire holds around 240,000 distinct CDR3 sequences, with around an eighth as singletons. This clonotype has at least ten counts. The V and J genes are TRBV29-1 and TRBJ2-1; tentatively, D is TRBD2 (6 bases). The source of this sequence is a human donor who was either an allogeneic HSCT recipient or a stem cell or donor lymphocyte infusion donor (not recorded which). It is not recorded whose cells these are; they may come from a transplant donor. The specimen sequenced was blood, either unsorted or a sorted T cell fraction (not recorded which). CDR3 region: CSVATSLAYNEQFF. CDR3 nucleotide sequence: TGCAGCGTGGCCACTAGCCTTGCCTACAATGAGCAGTTCTTC.